This TCR beta chain was profiled in a study of post-analysis software for immune sequencing data (dated by TCRdb to between 2015 and 2017). Broadly, across the study: Recorded disease courses included relapsing-remitting, secondary progressive and progressive-relapsing multiple sclerosis, with some patients lacking subtype annotation. Patient repertoires were compared against around twelve previously published healthy control repertoires from donors aged 6 to 25 years. A subset of samples was prepared in parallel using single-end sample barcoding, then pooled and co-amplified after Illumina adapter ligation.

Regarding this clonotype: It lacks a known antigen. No qualities accompany the bases; no much larger clone lies one base away.

The trim is 0 bases for V and 2 bases for J, with a gap of 8 bases between the germline ends. From cysteine to phenylalanine, the CDR3 is 15 amino acids long. The entry retains the CDR3 DNA only, 45 bases that are in frame from base 1. The germline V gene yields SQVTM for CDR1 and ANQGSEA for CDR2. To demonstrate the VDJtools post-analysis software, TCR beta repertoires were profiled from the peripheral blood of some 12 young patients with multiple sclerosis. The multiple sclerosis patients were children and adolescents between about 6 and 16 years of age. The receptor library was made with PCR. TCRdb records Illumina HiSeq 2500 as the sequencer. To reduce PCR and sequencing biases, unique molecular identifiers were incorporated into the TCR beta cDNA libraries. Roughly 0.5 million cDNA molecules were obtained per 1 to 10 million input T cells, so each molecule approximated one T cell. Patient libraries were prepared and sequenced with the same protocol used for the earlier healthy control dataset. Samples belonging to the same batch were prepared together, multiplexed and sequenced on a shared HiSeq lane. The paper's processing steps were these. Raw barcoded reads were processed with MIGEC, discarding single-read molecular identifier groups before consensus assembly and CDR3 extraction. VDJtools was used for post-analysis of the clonotype tables, and diversity was normalized by down-sampling every dataset to the size of the smallest sample. In repertoire overlap clustering, CDR3 amino acid sequences, but not nucleotide sequences, were matched to correct batch-related cross-sample contamination. TCRdb ran its own pipeline on the public reads, namely fastp trimming at Q25 and MiXCR clone calling, and kept in-frame beta chains. When rows share a CDR3 protein, they turn into one entry using the most common DNA and genes. It is TCRdb's table, rather than the study itself, that gives the V and J calls and clone size. A total of 750,000 to 950,000 distinct CDR3 sequences appear in this sample, around 53% of them only once. The top ten clonotypes cover approximately 4.3% of the sample.

The research as a whole found: When samples were clustered directly using the F measure, samples prepared in the same batch co-clustered strongly, which prompted a batch-effect correction. Patients showed significantly higher frequencies than controls for a handful of TRBV segments, among them TRBV5-6, TRBV5-1 and TRBV20-1. Normalized Chao1 diversity was significantly lower in multiple sclerosis patients than controls, suggesting substantial peripheral T-cell clonal expansion. The multiple sclerosis patient group was slightly younger than the control group.

The TCR comes from a girl aged 5-17 years with multiple sclerosis. The sequence joins TRBV29-1 to TRBJ2-6; there is no confident call for the D gene. Sequencing used blood. The CDR3 region has the sequence CSVEEPRAGANVLTF. The DNA reads TGCAGCGTTGAAGAACCACGTGCTGGGGCCAACGTCCTGACTTTC.